The 27 T cell receptor beta chains listed next were all sequenced from one sample in a study of blood T cell repertoires in COVID-19. Repertoires were generated with immunoSEQ multiplex PCR, while TCRdb's copy carries only in-frame clones and drops some. The sample consists of a few hundred thousand clones, more than 75% of them appearing once. The sequenced sample consisted of peripheral blood. Receptor source: a woman between 65 and 79 years old with COVID-19, enrolled during active disease.

This chain uses TRBV28 with TRBJ1-5; 7 positions agree with TRBD1. Germline V gene sequence: CDR1 MDHEN, CDR2 SYDVKM. After removal of 6 bases from V and 3 bases from J, the junction contained 11 bases not matched to a gene. The CDR3 is 16 residues long. CDR3 nucleotides: TGTGCCAGCAGGATAGGGGGGACAGAGAACAATCAGCCCCAGCATTTT. This encodes CASRIGGTENNQPQHF.

The rearrangement uses TRBV4-2 and TRBJ2-1, with 14 bases fitting TRBD2. The CDR3 runs to 16 residues. Germline CDR1 and CDR2: LGHNA and YNFKEQ. V was clipped by 0 bases and J by 7 bases; unmatched bases: 2. This CDR3 is CASSQEGLAGVNEQFF. The CDR3 nucleotides are TGTGCCAGCAGCCAAGAGGGACTAGCGGGAGTGAATGAGCAGTTCTTC.

V is TRBV6-5 and J is TRBJ2-7; the match to TRBD2 covers 10 bases. After removal of 6 bases from V and 0 bases from J, the junction contained 2 bases not matched to a gene. The CDR3 is 14 residues long. Germline CDR1 MNHEY, CDR2 SVGAGI. CDR3 in DNA: TGTGCCAGCAGGCCTAGCGGGGGCTCCTACGAGCAGTACTTC. Encoded protein: CASRPSGGSYEQYF.

This sequence joins TRBV24-1 and TRBJ1-5; the D gene is possibly TRBD1 (6 bases). The germline V gene has CDR1 KGHDR and CDR2 SFDVKD. The germline V and J ends were trimmed by 2 bases and 0 bases, with 13 bases remaining between them. This CDR3 has 17 residues. In nucleotides, the CDR3 is TGTGCCACCAGTGATTCCCGGGACATCTATAGCAATCAGCCCCAGCATTTT. Translation gives CATSDSRDIYSNQPQHF.

This clone was picked up a small number of times. The chain uses TRBV24-1 and TRBJ2-5; 8 bases map to TRBD2. With 10 bases clipped from V and 2 bases from J, the junction kept 11 bases outside the gene matches. The CDR3 is 15 amino acids. Per the germline V gene, CDR1 is KGHDR and CDR2 is SFDVKD. CDR3 residues: CATGGGQGYQETQYF. CDR3 nucleotides: TGTGCCACAGGCGGGGGGCAGGGGTATCAAGAGACCCAGTACTTC.

Concerning this clone: Other DNA variants within this sample encode the same CDR3. The rearrangement links TRBV18 to TRBJ2-5; TRBD2 is a possible D gene (6 bases). The V gene lost 3 bases and the J gene lost 2 bases, with 7 bases spanning the gap. Germline assignment: CDR1 KGHSH and CDR2 LQKENI. The CDR3 is 13 amino acids. The chain's CDR3 is CASSPGTQETQYF. CDR3 DNA: TGTGCCAGCTCACCCGGGACTCAAGAGACCCAGTACTTC.

V is TRBV10-3 and J is TRBJ2-7; weak D call: TRBD1 (5 bases). V was trimmed by 4 bases and J by 6 bases, leaving 10 bases between them. The CDR3 has 12 amino acids. Per germline, CDR1 ENHRY and CDR2 SYGVKD. The CDR3 DNA reads TGTGCCATCAGTGTCAGGGTAACCGAGCAGTACTTC. Its protein is CAISVRVTEQYF.

The chain combines TRBV7-9 with TRBJ2-3; unclear D gene. Trimming removed 5 bases from V and 3 bases from J, with 9 bases in between. This CDR3 comprises 13 residues. Germline V gene data show CDR1 as SEHNR and CDR2 as FQNEAQ (reference sequence). The DNA of the CDR3 is TGTGCCAGCAGCCAAACCGGGACAGATACGCAGTATTTT. Residues: CASSQTGTDTQYF. The full variable domain, in which reference TRBV7-9 and TRBJ2-3 provide the parts outside the CDR3, is DTGVSQNPRHKITKRGQNVTFRCDPISEHNRLYWYRQTLGQGPEFLTYFQNEAQLEKSRLLSDRFSAERPKGSFSTLEIQRTEQGDSAMYLCASSQTGTDTQYFGPGTRLTVL.

This chain joins TRBV27 and TRBJ1-6; the D gene is possibly TRBD1 (5 bases). Trimming removed 6 bases at V and 7 bases at J, with 7 bases between. The germline CDR1 and CDR2 sequences are MNHEY and SMNVEV (reference sequence). CDR3 length: 12 residues. The CDR3: CASRSGNSPLHF. Here the CDR3 DNA reads TGTGCCAGCAGATCAGGGAATTCACCCCTCCACTTT.

The rearrangement joins TRBV11-3 to TRBJ2-1; D gene uncertain. This CDR3 comprises 14 residues. Trimming took off 2 bases at V and 7 bases at J, with 12 bases between the two ends. Germline V gives CDR1 SGHNT, CDR2 YENEEA. The CDR3 reads CASSLSPLLNEQFF. The CDR3 DNA is TGTGCCAGCAGCTTATCCCCACTACTAAATGAGCAGTTCTTC. Complete variable domain (other parts from reference TRBV11-3 and TRBJ2-1): EAGVVQSPRYKIIEKKQPVAFWCNPISGHNTLYWYLQNLGQGPELLIRYENEEAVDDSQLPKDRFSAERLKGVDSTLKIQPAELGDSAVYLCASSLSPLLNEQFFGPGTRLTVL.

The chain has TRBV28 and TRBJ1-5; D remains unclear. Trimming left V 3 bases short and J 0 bases short, with 12 bases between. Germline CDR1 and CDR2: MDHEN and SYDVKM. The CDR3 runs 16 residues. The CDR3 loop is CASSFQTGYSNQPQHF. CDR3 coding DNA: TGTGCCAGCAGTTTTCAAACGGGGTATAGCAATCAGCCCCAGCATTTT.

V and J are TRBV30 and TRBJ2-3; D not certain. This CDR3 has 14 residues. Per germline, CDR1 GTSNPN and CDR2 SVGIG (reference sequence). The germline V and J ends were trimmed by 2 bases and 0 bases, with 9 bases remaining between them. CDR3 sequence reads: CAWSYYTSTDTQYF. The CDR3 region has the DNA TGTGCCTGGAGTTACTACACTAGCACAGATACGCAGTATTTT.

The chain combines TRBV2 with TRBJ1-2; D perhaps matches TRBD1 (5 bases). The ends were cut back, 11 bases at V and 0 bases at J, with 13 bases in the middle. This CDR3 has 13 residues. Germline V gene sequence: CDR1 SNHLY, CDR2 FYNNEI. The chain's CDR3 is CAATGATNYGYTF. The DNA for the CDR3 is TGTGCCGCTACAGGAGCCACTAACTATGGCTACACCTTC. The complete variable domain, with remaining parts taken from reference TRBV2 and TRBJ1-2, reads EPEVTQTPSHQVTQMGQEVILRCVPISNHLYFYWYRQILGQKVEFLVSFYNNEISEKSEIFDDQFSVERPDGSNFTLKIRSTKLEDSAMYFCAATGATNYGYTFGSGTRLTVV.

This clone occurred once. The CDR3 loop is CASSYPGVAKNIQYF. The DNA of the CDR3 is TGTGCCAGCAGCTACCCGGGGGTAGCCAAAAACATTCAGTACTTC. The V and J genes are TRBV5-4 and TRBJ2-4; a possible D gene is TRBD2 (6 bases). This CDR3 has 15 residues. V was trimmed by 3 bases and J by 0 bases, leaving 10 bases between them. The V gene's germline CDR1 is SGHNT and CDR2 YYREEE (reference sequence).

The genes are TRBV24-1 and TRBJ2-1; TRBD1 is a possible D gene (5 bases). Germline CDR1 reads KGHDR; CDR2 reads SFDVKD. This CDR3 spans 15 amino acids. V lost 0 bases, J lost 6 bases, and 11 bases lay in between. CDR3 coding DNA: TGTGCCACCAGTGATTTGCAGACAGCACTCAATGAGCAGTTCTTC. Its protein product is CATSDLQTALNEQFF.

The chain joins TRBV7-2 to TRBJ2-7; TRBD2 matches at 14 bases. CDR1 is SGHTA and CDR2 is FQGNSA in the germline V gene. V shed 4 bases, J shed 4 bases, and the junction held 6 bases outside the gene matches. The length of the CDR3 is 16 residues. CDR3 in amino acids: CASSSGLAGVYYEQYF. DNA for the CDR3: TGTGCCAGCAGCTCGGGACTAGCGGGAGTCTATTACGAGCAGTACTTC. Filled out from reference TRBV7-2 and TRBJ2-7, the complete variable domain reads GAGVSQSPSNKVTEKGKDVELRCDPISGHTALYWYRQSLGQGLEFLIYFQGNSAPDKSGLPSDRFSAERTGGSVSTLTIQRTQQEDSAVYLCASSSGLAGVYYEQYFGPGTRLTVT.

The chain is built from TRBV28 and TRBJ1-6, with D perhaps TRBD1 (6 bases). There are 16 residues in the CDR3. V was pared by 6 bases and J by 4 bases, with 16 bases between. Looked up from germline, CDR1 is MDHEN and CDR2 is SYDVKM. The CDR3 is CASRPRDRLYNSPLHF. CDR3 bases: TGTGCCAGCAGACCTCGAGACAGGTTATATAATTCACCCCTCCACTTT.

The gene calls are TRBV5-8 and TRBJ1-2; the match to TRBD1 covers 7 bases. CDR1 and CDR2 (germline): SGHTS, YDEGEE. Trimming took 0 bases from V and 4 from J; bases not matched to a gene: 6. This CDR3 is 15 amino acids long. CDR3 in amino acids: CASSLAAGGTYGYTF. The DNA for the CDR3 is TGTGCCAGCAGCTTGGCCGCAGGGGGAACCTATGGCTACACCTTC.

The J gene is TRBJ2-7, the V gene TRBV7-9; 10 bases agree with TRBD2. CDR3 length equals 15 residues. V lost 3 bases and J lost 5; bases outside the gene matches: 7. The germline V gene has CDR1 SEHNR and CDR2 FQNEAQ (reference sequence). In nucleotides, the CDR3 is TGTGCCAGCAGCTTTAGGCTAGCGGGAGAGAACGAGCAGTACTTC. This translates into CASSFRLAGENEQYF.

V usage is TRBV28 and J usage is TRBJ1-1, with 9 bases identical to TRBD1. The CDR3 has 15 residues. Losses at the gene ends were 4 bases for V and 10 bases for J; bases not matched to a gene: 13. The germline CDR1 and CDR2 sequences are MDHEN and SYDVKM. CDR3 nucleotides: TGTGCCAGCAGTTCCCCCCGGGACAGGGACTTATTAGCTTTCTTT. It yields the protein CASSSPRDRDLLAFF. Combining the CDR3 with reference TRBV28 and TRBJ1-1 gives the whole variable domain DVKVTQSSRYLVKRTGEKVFLECVQDMDHENMFWYRQDPGLGLRLIYFSYDVKMKEKGDIPEGYSVSREKKERFSLILESASTNQTSMYLCASSSPRDRDLLAFFGQGTRLTVV.

The chain employs TRBV15 and TRBJ1-3; no firm D call. With 1 base removed from V and 0 bases from J, the gap between germline ends came to 10 bases. The CDR3 runs to 16 residues. The germline gives CDR1 LNHNV, CDR2 YYDKDF (reference sequence). The DNA for the CDR3 is TGTGCCACCAGCAGAGCCGTGGGCCACTCTGGAAACACCATATATTTT. Protein product: CATSRAVGHSGNTIYF.

The rearrangement joins TRBV27 to TRBJ2-7; D may be TRBD1 (5 bases). Per germline, CDR1 MNHEY and CDR2 SMNVEV (reference sequence). Trimming removed 3 bases at V and 2 bases at J, with 14 bases between. The CDR3 runs 15 residues. The CDR3 protein is CASSLDAGPPYEQYF. The CDR3, as DNA: TGTGCCAGCAGTTTGGATGCAGGGCCCCCCTACGAGCAGTACTTC.

This clone appeared a single time. The chain uses TRBV10-1 and TRBJ2-2, with 8 bases matching TRBD1. This CDR3 is 18 amino acids long. Per germline, CDR1 WNHNN and CDR2 SYGVQD (reference sequence). V lost 4 bases, J lost 0 bases, and 10 bases stayed unmatched. As DNA, the CDR3 is TGCGCCAGCAGTGGTCCCGGGACAGGCCCTACGAACACCGGGGAGCTGTTTTTT. Encoded protein: CASSGPGTGPTNTGELFF.

This rearrangement joins TRBV7-9 to TRBJ2-1; D ambiguous. Trimming left V 5 bases short and J 7 bases short, with 15 bases between. Germline V CDR1 and CDR2: SEHNR, FQNEAQ (reference sequence). The length of the CDR3 is 14 residues. The CDR3 bases are TGTGCCAGCAGCCTGGGCGTATCCCCAAATGAGCAGTTCTTC. Translating it yields CASSLGVSPNEQFF.

The chain employs TRBV5-8 and TRBJ1-6, with D unresolved. In germline, CDR1 is SGHTS, CDR2 YDEGEE. The CDR3 runs 15 residues. V lost 1 base to trimming and J lost 10 bases, with 15 bases between them. DNA of the CDR3: TGTGCCAGCAGCTTGCGAACCCTAGGCATATCACCCCTCCACTTT. Protein product: CASSLRTLGISPLHF.

This chain connects TRBV15 to TRBJ2-1, with a possible D match to TRBD2 (6 bases). The CDR3 sequence is 13 residues long. Per the germline V gene, CDR1 is LNHNV and CDR2 is YYDKDF (reference sequence). Trimming left V 1 base short and J 9 bases short, with 10 bases between. DNA of the CDR3: TGTGCCACCAGCAGAGGTCAGGGACTTGAGCAGTTCTTC. Protein product: CATSRGQGLEQFF.

The rearrangement joins TRBV5-5 to TRBJ2-1; 8 bases match TRBD2. The J segment lost 7 bases and the V segment lost 5 bases, leaving 8 bases of the junction unmatched. The CDR3 runs to 14 residues. The V gene's germline CDR1 is SGHKS and CDR2 YYEKEE (reference sequence). The CDR3 is CASSSGGRWNEQFF. DNA for the CDR3: TGTGCCAGCAGTTCGGGCGGGAGGTGGAATGAGCAGTTCTTC.